This TCR beta chain was retrieved from a study of blood T cell repertoires in COVID-19. Study-level information: The origin of the acute and convalescent COVID-19 samples was the United States, Italy and Spain.

Repertoires were generated with immunoSEQ multiplex PCR, while TCRdb's copy carries only in-frame clones and drops some. The sample consists of some 310,000 clones, around 87% of them appearing once. CDR1 and CDR2 (germline): SGHRS, YFSETQ. This CDR3 region has 14 residues. V was cut by 5 bases and J by 2 bases, with 13 bases left in between. Input material: peripheral blood. The rearrangement links TRBV5-1 to TRBJ1-2; maybe TRBD1 (6 bases). This clonotype was sampled from a man aged 45 to 65 with active or convalescent COVID-19. The CDR3: CASRRTTGNYGYTF. The DNA of the CDR3 is TGCGCCAGCAGGCGTACAACAGGGAACTATGGCTACACCTTC.